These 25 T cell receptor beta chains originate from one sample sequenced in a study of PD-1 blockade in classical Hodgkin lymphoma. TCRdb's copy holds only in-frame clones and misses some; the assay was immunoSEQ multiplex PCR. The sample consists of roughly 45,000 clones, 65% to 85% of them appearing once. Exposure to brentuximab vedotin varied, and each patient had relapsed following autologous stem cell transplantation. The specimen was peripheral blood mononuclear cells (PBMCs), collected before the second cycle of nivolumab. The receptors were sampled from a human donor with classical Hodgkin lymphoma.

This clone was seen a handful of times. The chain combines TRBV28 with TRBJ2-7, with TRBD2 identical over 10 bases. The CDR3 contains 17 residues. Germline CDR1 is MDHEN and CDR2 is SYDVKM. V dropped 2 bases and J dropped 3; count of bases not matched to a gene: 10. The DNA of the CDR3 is TGTGCCAGCAGTTTAGTAATAGCGGGAGGAATAGGCTACGAGCAGTACTTC. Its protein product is CASSLVIAGGIGYEQYF.

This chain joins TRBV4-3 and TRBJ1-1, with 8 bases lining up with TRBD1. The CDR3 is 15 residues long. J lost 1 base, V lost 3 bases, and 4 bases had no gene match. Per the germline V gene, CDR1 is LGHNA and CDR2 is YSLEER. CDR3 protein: CASSHTGQGNTEAFF. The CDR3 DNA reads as TGCGCCAGCAGCCACACCGGACAGGGGAACACTGAAGCTTTCTTT.

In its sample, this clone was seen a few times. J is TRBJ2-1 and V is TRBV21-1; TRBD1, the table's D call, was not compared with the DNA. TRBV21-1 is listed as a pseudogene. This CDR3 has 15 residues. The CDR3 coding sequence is TGTGCCAGCAGGGACGGACAGGGTCAGCACAATGAGCAGTTCTTC. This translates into CASRDGQGQHNEQFF.

CDR3 residues: CASSLQGDRTEAFF. CDR3 coding DNA: TGCGCCAGCAGCTTACAGGGGGATCGCACTGAAGCTTTCTTT. V gene TRBV5-1 combines with J gene TRBJ1-1; 8 bases match TRBD1. V trimming: 2 bases; J trimming: 4 bases; junction bases outside the gene matches: 4. The CDR3 is 14 residues long. Germline V gene lookup returns CDR1 SGHRS and CDR2 YFSETQ. Based on the CDR3 plus reference TRBV5-1 and TRBJ1-1, the full variable domain is KAGVTQTPRYLIKTRGQQVTLSCSPISGHRSVSWYQQTPGQGLQFLFEYFSETQRNKGNFPGRFSGRQFSNSRSEMNVSTLELGDSALYLCASSLQGDRTEAFFGQGTRLTVV.

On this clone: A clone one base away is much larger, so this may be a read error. CDR3 nucleotides: TGTGCCAGCGGCCCGGGACAGGGGTATAATCAGCCCCAGCATTTT. Translating gives CASGPGQGYNQPQHF. The chain carries TRBV2 and TRBJ1-5; 10 nucleotides align to TRBD1. Germline CDR1 is SNHLY and CDR2 is FYNNEI. The length of the CDR3 is 15 residues. J lost 4 bases, V lost 8 bases, and 8 bases had no gene match.

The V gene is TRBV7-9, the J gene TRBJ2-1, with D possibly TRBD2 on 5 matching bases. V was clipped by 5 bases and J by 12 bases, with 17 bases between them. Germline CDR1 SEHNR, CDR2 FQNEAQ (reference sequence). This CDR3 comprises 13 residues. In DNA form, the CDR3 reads TGTGCCAGCAGCGTAGGTTGGGAGATAGGGCAGTTCTTC. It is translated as CASSVGWEIGQFF.

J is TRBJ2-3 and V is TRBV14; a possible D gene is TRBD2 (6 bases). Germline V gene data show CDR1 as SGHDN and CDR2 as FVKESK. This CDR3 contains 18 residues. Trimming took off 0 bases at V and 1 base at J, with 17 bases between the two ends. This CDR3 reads CASSQDGGAVWGTDTQYF. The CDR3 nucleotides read TGTGCCAGCAGCCAAGATGGCGGGGCGGTTTGGGGCACAGATACGCAGTATTTT.

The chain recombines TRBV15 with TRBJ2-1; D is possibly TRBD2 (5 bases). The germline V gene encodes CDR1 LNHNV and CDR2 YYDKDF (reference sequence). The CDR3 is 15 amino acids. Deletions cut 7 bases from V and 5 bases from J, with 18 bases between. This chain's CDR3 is CATNSEGRVDNEQFF. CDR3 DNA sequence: TGTGCCACCAACAGTGAGGGAAGGGTCGACAATGAGCAGTTCTTC.

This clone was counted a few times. This CDR3 is CASSLLEGGDFNYNEQFF. Here the CDR3 DNA reads TGTGCCAGCAGTCTCTTGGAAGGAGGGGACTTTAATTACAATGAGCAGTTCTTC. The chain is built from TRBV28 and TRBJ2-1; D may be TRBD2 (6 bases). This CDR3 spans 18 amino acids. V dropped 5 bases and J dropped 4 bases, with 24 bases sitting between them. In germline, CDR1 is MDHEN, CDR2 SYDVKM.

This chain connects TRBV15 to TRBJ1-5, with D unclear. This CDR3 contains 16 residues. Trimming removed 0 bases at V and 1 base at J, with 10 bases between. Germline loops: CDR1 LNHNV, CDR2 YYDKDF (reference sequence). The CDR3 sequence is CATSRELVRSNQPQHF. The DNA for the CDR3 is TGTGCCACCAGCAGAGAACTTGTACGGAGCAATCAGCCCCAGCATTTT.

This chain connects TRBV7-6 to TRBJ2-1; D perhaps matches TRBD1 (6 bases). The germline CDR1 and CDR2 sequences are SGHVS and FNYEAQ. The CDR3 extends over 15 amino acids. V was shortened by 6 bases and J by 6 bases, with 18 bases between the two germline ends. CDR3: CASSPRRGGANEQFF. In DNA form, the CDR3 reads TGTGCCAGCAGTCCCAGGCGAGGGGGTGCCAATGAGCAGTTCTTC.

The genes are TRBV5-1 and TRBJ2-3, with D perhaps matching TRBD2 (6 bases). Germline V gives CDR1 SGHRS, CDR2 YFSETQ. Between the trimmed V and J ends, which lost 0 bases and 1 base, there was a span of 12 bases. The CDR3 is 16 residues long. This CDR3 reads CASSLVAPSGTDTQYF. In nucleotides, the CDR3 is TGCGCCAGCAGCTTGGTGGCCCCTAGCGGCACAGATACGCAGTATTTT.

The CDR3 spells CASSSALTNEKLFF. CDR3 nucleotide sequence: TGTGCCAGCAGCTCAGCCTTAACTAATGAAAAACTGTTTTTT. The gene calls are TRBV5-4 and TRBJ1-4; no clear D gene. This CDR3 comprises 14 residues. V gave up 3 bases and J gave up 1 base, with 7 bases separating them. The germline gives CDR1 SGHNT, CDR2 YYREEE (reference sequence).

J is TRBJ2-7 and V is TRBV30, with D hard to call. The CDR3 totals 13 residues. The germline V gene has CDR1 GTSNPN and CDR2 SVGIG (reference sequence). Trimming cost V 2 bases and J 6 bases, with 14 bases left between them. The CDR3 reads CAWSWVGISEQYF. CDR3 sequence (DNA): TGTGCCTGGAGTTGGGTAGGGATCAGCGAGCAGTACTTC.

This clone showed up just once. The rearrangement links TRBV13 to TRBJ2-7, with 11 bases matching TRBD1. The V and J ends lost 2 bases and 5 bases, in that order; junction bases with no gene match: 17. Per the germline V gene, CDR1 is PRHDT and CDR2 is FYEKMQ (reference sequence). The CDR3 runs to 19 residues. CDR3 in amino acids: CASSLWQGASGTGGNEQYF. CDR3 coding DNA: TGTGCCAGCAGCTTATGGCAGGGTGCGTCCGGGACAGGGGGGAACGAGCAGTACTTC.

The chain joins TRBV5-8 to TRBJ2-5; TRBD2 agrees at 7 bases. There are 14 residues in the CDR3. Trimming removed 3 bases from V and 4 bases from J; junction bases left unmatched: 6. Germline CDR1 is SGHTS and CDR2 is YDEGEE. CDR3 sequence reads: CASSSLGGSETQYF. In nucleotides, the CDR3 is TGTGCCAGCAGCTCGCTCGGGGGGTCAGAGACCCAGTACTTC.

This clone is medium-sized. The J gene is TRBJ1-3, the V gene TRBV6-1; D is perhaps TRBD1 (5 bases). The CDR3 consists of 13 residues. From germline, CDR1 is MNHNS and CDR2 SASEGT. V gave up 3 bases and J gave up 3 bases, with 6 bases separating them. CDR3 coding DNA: TGTGCCAGCAGTGACAGGGTTGGAAACACCATATATTTT. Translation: CASSDRVGNTIYF.

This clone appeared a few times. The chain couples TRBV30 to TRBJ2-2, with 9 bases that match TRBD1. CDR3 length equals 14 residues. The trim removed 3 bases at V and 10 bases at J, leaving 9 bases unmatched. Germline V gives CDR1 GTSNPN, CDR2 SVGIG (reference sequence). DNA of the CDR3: TGTGCCTGGAGCGAGACAGGGGGAGAGGAGGAGCTGTTTTTT. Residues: CAWSETGGEEELFF.

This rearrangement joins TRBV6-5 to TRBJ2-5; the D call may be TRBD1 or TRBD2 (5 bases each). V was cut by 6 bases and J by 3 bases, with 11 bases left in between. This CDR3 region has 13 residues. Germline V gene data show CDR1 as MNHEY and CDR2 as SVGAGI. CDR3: CASRSGTEETQYF. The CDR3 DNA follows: TGTGCCAGCAGGTCCGGGACCGAAGAGACCCAGTACTTC.

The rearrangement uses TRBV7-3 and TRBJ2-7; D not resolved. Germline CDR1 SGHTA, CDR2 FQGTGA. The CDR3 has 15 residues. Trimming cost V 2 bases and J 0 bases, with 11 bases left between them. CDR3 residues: CASSLGASTSYEQYF. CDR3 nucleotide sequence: TGTGCCAGCAGCTTAGGAGCTTCAACCTCCTACGAGCAGTACTTC.

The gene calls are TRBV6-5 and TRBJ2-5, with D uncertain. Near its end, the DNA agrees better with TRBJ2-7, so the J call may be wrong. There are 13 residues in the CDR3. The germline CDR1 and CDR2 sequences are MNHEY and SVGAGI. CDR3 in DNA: TGTGCCAGCCGTACAGTGAGCTCCTACGAGCAGTACTTC. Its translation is CASRTVSSYEQYF.

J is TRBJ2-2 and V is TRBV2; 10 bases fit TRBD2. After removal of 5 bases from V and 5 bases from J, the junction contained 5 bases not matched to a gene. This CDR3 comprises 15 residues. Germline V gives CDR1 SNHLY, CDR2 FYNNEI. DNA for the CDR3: TGTGCCAGCAGTCCTTTTAGCGGGGGGACCGGGGAGCTGTTTTTT. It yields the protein CASSPFSGGTGELFF.

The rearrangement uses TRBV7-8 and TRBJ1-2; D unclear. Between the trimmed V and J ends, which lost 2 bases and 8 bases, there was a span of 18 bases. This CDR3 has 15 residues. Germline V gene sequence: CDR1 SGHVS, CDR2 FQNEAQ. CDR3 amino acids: CASSLTGAGVEGYTF. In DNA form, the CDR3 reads TGTGCCAGCAGCTTAACGGGTGCAGGTGTTGAGGGCTACACCTTC. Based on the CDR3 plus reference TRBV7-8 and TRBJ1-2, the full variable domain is GAGVSQSPRYKVAKRGQDVALRCDPISGHVSLFWYQQALGQGPEFLTYFQNEAQLDKSGLPSDRFFAERPEGSVSTLKIQRTQQEDSAVYLCASSLTGAGVEGYTFGSGTRLTVV.

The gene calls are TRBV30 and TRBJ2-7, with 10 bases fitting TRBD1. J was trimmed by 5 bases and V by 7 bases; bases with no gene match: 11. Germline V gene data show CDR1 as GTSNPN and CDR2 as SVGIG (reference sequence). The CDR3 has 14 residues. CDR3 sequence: CAYQTFDRGHEQYF. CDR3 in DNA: TGTGCCTACCAAACTTTCGACAGGGGGCACGAGCAGTACTTC. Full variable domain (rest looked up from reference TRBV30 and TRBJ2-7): SQTIHQWPATLVQPVGSPLSLECTVEGTSNPNLYWYRQAAGRGLQLLFYSVGIGQISSEVPQNLSASRPQDRQFILSSKKLLLSDSGFYLCAYQTFDRGHEQYFGPGTRLTVT.

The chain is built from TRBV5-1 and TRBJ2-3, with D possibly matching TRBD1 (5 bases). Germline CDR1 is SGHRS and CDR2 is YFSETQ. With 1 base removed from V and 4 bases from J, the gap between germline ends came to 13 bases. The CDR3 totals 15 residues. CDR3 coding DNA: TGCGCCAGCAGCTTGCGACAGACCTTCTCAGATACGCAGTATTTT. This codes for CASSLRQTFSDTQYF.